Listed below are T cell receptor beta chains from one sample, sequenced in a study of vaccination and CD4 T cells after COVID-19. The antigens for these receptors are not known. TCRdb re-derived calls from the PCR reads in MiXCR, one entry per CDR3 protein. The sample records approximately 20,000 distinct CDR3 sequences, about 50% being singletons. The specimen comprised CD4+ T cells from blood, cultured in vitro, sampled before SARS-CoV-2 vaccination. These receptors were collected from a human donor who had recovered from COVID-19. CDR3s include the opening cysteine and the closing phenylalanine or tryptophan. The order of the fields is J gene, V gene, clone size, D gene, CDR3 DNA, CDR3 protein. D genes are given only for firm matches. Only part of the rows carry a size: once, few, many, or a class if the clone is expanded.

TRBJ2-7 | TRBV11-3 | few | TRBD1 | TGTGCCAGCAGCCCTCGGACAGGGTTTACCTACGAGCAGTACTTC | CASSPRTGFTYEQYF
TRBJ2-2 | TRBV7-9 | few | . | TGTGCCAGCAGCACAAGGTTCGACACCGGGGAGCTGTTTTTT | CASSTRFDTGELFF
TRBJ2-6 | TRBV4-2 | . | TRBD1 | TGTGCCAGCAGCCAAGAGACAGGGCCTGTAGTCGGGGCCAACGTCCTGACTTTC | CASSQETGPVVGANVLTF
TRBJ1-2 | TRBV6-5 | . | . | TGTGCCAGCAGTTATAAGGGCGGGAAAGACACCTTC | CASSYKGGKDTF
TRBJ2-2 | TRBV7-3 | . | . | TGTGCCAGCAGCTCATCCCCAGCGACCGGGGAGCTGTTTTTT | CASSSSPATGELFF
TRBJ2-7 | TRBV28 | . | TRBD1 | TGTGCCAGCAGCAAACTCGGACAGGGAGAGGGCTACGAGCAGTACTTC | CASSKLGQGEGYEQYF
TRBJ1-2 | TRBV18 | . | . | TGTGCCAGCTCACCACCGCTCAGCGGTTATGGCTACACCTTC | CASSPPLSGYGYTF
TRBJ1-1 | TRBV6-1 | . | . | TGTGCCGCGCAGGGGCCCACTGAAGCTTTCTTT | CAAQGPTEAFF
TRBJ1-1 | TRBV6-1 | few | . | TGTGCCAGCAGTGCAGGGTTCGGGACTGAAGCTTTCTTT | CASSAGFGTEAFF
TRBJ2-5 | TRBV28 | . | . | TGTGCCAGCAGTTTATCTTGGGGGCAAGAGACCCAGTACTTC | CASSLSWGQETQYF
TRBJ2-7 | TRBV10-3 | . | . | TGTGCCACCAAAACGGGACCGACCTACGAGCAGTACTTC | CATKTGPTYEQYF
TRBJ2-7 | TRBV11-3 | . | . | TGTGCCAGTTCGGCGGGCTACGAGCAGTACTTC | CASSAGYEQYF
TRBJ2-3 | TRBV6-5 | . | . | TGTGCCAGCAGTTACGAAGTCGGCACAGATACGCAGTATTTT | CASSYEVGTDTQYF
TRBJ1-6 | TRBV20-1 | few | . | TGCAGTGCTAGACAAAAAGTCAATTATAATTCACCCCTCCACTTT | CSARQKVNYNSPLHF
TRBJ1-2 | TRBV27 | . | . | TGTGCCAGCAGTTCGGACCCTAAGTCGCGAAGCGGCTACACCTTC | CASSSDPKSRSGYTF
TRBJ2-7 | TRBV27 | . | . | TGTGCCAGCAGTTTATCGGGGGGCAGGGTAATTTTCTACGAGCAGTACTTC | CASSLSGGRVIFYEQYF
TRBJ1-1 | TRBV29-1 | once | TRBD1 | TGCAGCGTTGGAAGGAGACAGGGGGCGGGTGCTTTCTTT | CSVGRRQGAGAFF
TRBJ1-6 | TRBV7-2 | few | . | TGTGCCAGCAGCCCTGCCCTCCAGGCGTCACCCCTCCACTTT | CASSPALQASPLHF
TRBJ1-1 | TRBV20-1 | . | TRBD1 | TGCAGTGCAAATACACAGGGGGGGACTGAAGCTTTCTTT | CSANTQGGTEAFF
TRBJ1-1 | TRBV6-1 | few | . | TGTGCCAGCACCTATTCCGTGAACACTGAAGCTTTCTTT | CASTYSVNTEAFF
TRBJ2-1 | TRBV11-2 | . | TRBD2 | TGTGCCAGCAGTCCAAGACTAGCGCCCCGGGGCGAGCAGTTCTTC | CASSPRLAPRGEQFF
TRBJ2-3 | TRBV7-2 | few | TRBD2 | TGTGCCAGCAGCTTAGGAGGCGGGAGGGGTACGCAGTATTTT | CASSLGGGRGTQYF
TRBJ2-5 | TRBV19 | . | TRBD1 | TGTGCCAGTAGTAGAGGTTCGGGACAGGGGGCTTTGGAGACCCAGTACTTC | CASSRGSGQGALETQYF
TRBJ2-5 | TRBV7-2 | . | . | TGTGCCAGCAGCTGGTTCAGGGGAGAGACCCAGTACTTC | CASSWFRGETQYF
TRBJ2-7 | TRBV4-3 | . | . | TGCGCCAGCAGCCAAGGACAGTTCGGAGAGCAGTACTTC | CASSQGQFGEQYF
TRBJ2-7 | TRBV7-9 | . | TRBD2 | TGTGCCAGCAGCTTGGGAGGGGATAGTGGCGAGCAGTACTTC | CASSLGGDSGEQYF
TRBJ2-3 | TRBV21-1 | . | . | TGTGCCAGCAGCAAAGCCTGGCTAGCGGGGGCTACAGATACGCAGTATTTT | CASSKAWLAGATDTQYF
TRBJ2-7 | TRBV29-1 | . | . | TGCAGCCATCCGGGGCCATCGGGCGAGCAGTACTTC | CSHPGPSGEQYF
TRBJ2-1 | TRBV20-1 | few | TRBD2 | TGCAGTGCTTCCCCCCAGGCTAGCGGGGGCTCCTACAATGAGCAGTTCTTC | CSASPQASGGSYNEQFF
TRBJ2-1 | TRBV28 | . | . | TGTGCCAGCGGCGTCCGCAATGAGCAGTTCTTC | CASGVRNEQFF
TRBJ2-5 | TRBV28 | few | TRBD1 | TGTGCCAGCAGTTTATCAGGGGGCGAAGAGACCCAGTACTTC | CASSLSGGEETQYF
TRBJ1-5 | TRBV27 | few | . | TGTGCCAGCAGCTTAAACGGACAGAGCAATCAGCCCCAGCATTTT | CASSLNGQSNQPQHF
TRBJ1-5 | TRBV5-1 | once | TRBD1 | TGCGCCAGCAGCAACGGACAGGGGGCCAATCAGCCCCAGCATTTT | CASSNGQGANQPQHF
TRBJ1-1 | TRBV7-9 | . | . | TGTGCCAGCAGCTCTTCAGAGAGACTTGAAGCTTTCTTT | CASSSSERLEAFF
TRBJ1-5 | TRBV6-2/TRBV6-3 | . | . | TGTGCCAGCAGTTACATCTCTAGCTTTTACAGCAATCAGCCCCAGCATTTT | CASSYISSFYSNQPQHF
TRBJ1-3 | TRBV27 | . | . | TGTGCCAGCAGTCCAAGGACCCCAAGCTCTGGAAACACCATATATTTT | CASSPRTPSSGNTIYF